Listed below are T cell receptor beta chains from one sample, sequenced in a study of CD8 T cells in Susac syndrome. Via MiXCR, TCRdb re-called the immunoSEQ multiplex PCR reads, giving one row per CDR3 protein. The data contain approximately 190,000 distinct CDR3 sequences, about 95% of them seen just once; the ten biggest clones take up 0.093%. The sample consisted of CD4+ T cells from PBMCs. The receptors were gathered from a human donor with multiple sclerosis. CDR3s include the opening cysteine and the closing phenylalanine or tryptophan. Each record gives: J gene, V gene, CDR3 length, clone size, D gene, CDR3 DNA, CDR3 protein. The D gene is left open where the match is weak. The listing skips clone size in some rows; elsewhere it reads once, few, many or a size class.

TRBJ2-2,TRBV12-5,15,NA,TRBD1,TGTGCTAGTGGTCCGGGACAGGGGGGTACCGGGGAGCTGTTTTTT,CASGPGQGGTGELFF
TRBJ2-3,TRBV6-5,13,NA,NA,TGTGCCAGCAGTTACCGGGGCTCCCGTACGCAGTATTTT,CASSYRGSRTQYF
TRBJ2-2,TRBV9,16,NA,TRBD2,TGTGCCAGCAGCGTGGGGACTAGCGGGAATCCCGGGGAGCTGTTTTTT,CASSVGTSGNPGELFF
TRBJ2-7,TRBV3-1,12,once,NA,TGTGCCAGCAGCCAAAGTAGCCACGAGCAGTACTTC,CASSQSSHEQYF
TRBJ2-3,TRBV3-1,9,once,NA,TGTGCCAGCAGTGATACGCAGTATTTT,CASSDTQYF
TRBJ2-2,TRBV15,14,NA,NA,TGTGCCACCAGCAGAGAACGTGTCCCCGGGGAGCTGTTTTTT,CATSRERVPGELFF
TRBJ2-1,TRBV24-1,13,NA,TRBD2,TGTGCCACCAGTGGACTAGCGGGGAATGAGCAGTTCTTC,CATSGLAGNEQFF
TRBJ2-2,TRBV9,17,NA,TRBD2,TGTGCCAGCAGCGTAGCTACGGGAGGGAGCGGCACCGGGGAGCTGTTTTTT,CASSVATGGSGTGELFF
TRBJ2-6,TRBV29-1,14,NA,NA,TGCAGCGTCACAGTTTTCTCTGGGGCCAACGTCCTGACTTTC,CSVTVFSGANVLTF
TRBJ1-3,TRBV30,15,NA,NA,TGTGCCTGGAGTGTACCAGGGCGGGGAGGAAACACCATATATTTT,CAWSVPGRGGNTIYF
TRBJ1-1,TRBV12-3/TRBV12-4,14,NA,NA,TGTGCCAGTTTGAGCGGGGGGCGGGGCACTGAAGCTTTCTTT,CASLSGGRGTEAFF
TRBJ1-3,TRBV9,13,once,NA,TGTGCCAGCAGCGCTGACCAGGGAAACACCATATATTTT,CASSADQGNTIYF
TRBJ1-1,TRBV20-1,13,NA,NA,TGCAGTGCGGAAGAAGGGTCGGTCACTGAAGCTTTCTTT,CSAEEGSVTEAFF
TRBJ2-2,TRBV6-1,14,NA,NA,TGTGCCAGCACCCTGGGGGTGGGTTTGGGGGAGCTGTTTTTT,CASTLGVGLGELFF
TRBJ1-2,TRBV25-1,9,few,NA,TGTGCCAGCAAGAATGGCTACACCTTC,CASKNGYTF
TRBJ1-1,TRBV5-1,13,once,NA,TGCGCCAGCAGTATGACAGTGAACACTGAAGCTTTCTTT,CASSMTVNTEAFF
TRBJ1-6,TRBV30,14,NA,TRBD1,TGTGCCTGGATACAGGGGCATAGGAATTCACCCCTCCACTTT,CAWIQGHRNSPLHF
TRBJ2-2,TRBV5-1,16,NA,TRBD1,TGCGCCAGCAGCCCTCCGGGACAGGGGAACACCGGGGAGCTGTTTTTT,CASSPPGQGNTGELFF
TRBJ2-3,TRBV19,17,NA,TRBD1,TGTGCCAGTAGTACCGTCCCAGGACAGGGCTACACAGATACGCAGTATTTT,CASSTVPGQGYTDTQYF
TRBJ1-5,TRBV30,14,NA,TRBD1,TGTGCCTGGAGTGTACAGGGGGCCTTTTCGCCCCAGCATTTT,CAWSVQGAFSPQHF
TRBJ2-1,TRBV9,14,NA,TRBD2,TGTGCCAGCAGCCCTCGACTAGCGGGGTCCCAGCAGTTCTTC,CASSPRLAGSQQFF
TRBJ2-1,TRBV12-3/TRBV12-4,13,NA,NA,TGTGCCAGCAGTTTATACAGATACAATGAGCAGTTCTTC,CASSLYRYNEQFF
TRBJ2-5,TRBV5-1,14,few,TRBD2,TGCGCCAGCAGCTCTGGGACGGGAGGAGAGACCCAGTACTTC,CASSSGTGGETQYF
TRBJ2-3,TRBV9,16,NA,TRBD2,TGTGCCAGCAGCGTAGGGGCTAGCGGAAGCACAGATACGCAGTATTTT,CASSVGASGSTDTQYF
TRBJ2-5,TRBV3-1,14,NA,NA,TGTGCCAGCAGCCGGGACGGCCAAAAAGAGACCCAGTACTTC,CASSRDGQKETQYF
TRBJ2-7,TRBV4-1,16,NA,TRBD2,TGCGCCAGCAGCCAATTTCCTAGCGGGAGAAGTTACGAGCAGTACTTC,CASSQFPSGRSYEQYF
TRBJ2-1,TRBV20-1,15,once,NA,TGCAGTGCTAGAAGGGGACGGATGAAGTACAATGAGCAGTTCTTC,CSARRGRMKYNEQFF
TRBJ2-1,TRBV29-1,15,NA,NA,TGCAGCGTTGATCAGTGGGTGGCTGAGGGCAATGAGCAGTTCTTC,CSVDQWVAEGNEQFF
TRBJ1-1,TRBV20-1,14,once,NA,TGCAGTGCTAGAGAGGCTAGGCTGAACACTGAAGCTTTCTTT,CSAREARLNTEAFF